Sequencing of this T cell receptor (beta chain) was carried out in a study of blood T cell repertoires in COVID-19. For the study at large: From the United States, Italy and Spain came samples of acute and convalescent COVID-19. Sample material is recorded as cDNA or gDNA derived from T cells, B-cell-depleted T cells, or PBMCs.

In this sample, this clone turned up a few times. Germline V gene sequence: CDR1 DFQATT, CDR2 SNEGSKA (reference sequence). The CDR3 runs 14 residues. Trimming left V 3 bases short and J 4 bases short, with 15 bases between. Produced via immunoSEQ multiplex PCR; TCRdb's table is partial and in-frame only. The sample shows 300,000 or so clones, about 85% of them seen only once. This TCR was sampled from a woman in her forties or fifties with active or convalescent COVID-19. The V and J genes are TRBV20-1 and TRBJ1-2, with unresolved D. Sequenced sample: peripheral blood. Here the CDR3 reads CSASDDKLPYGYTF. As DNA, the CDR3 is TGCAGTGCTAGTGACGACAAGCTCCCCTATGGCTACACCTTC.